This TCR beta chain was documented in a study of blood T cell repertoires in COVID-19. About the study: Whether acute or convalescent, the COVID-19 samples came from the United States, Italy and Spain. T cells, B-cell-depleted T cells, or PBMCs supplied cDNA or gDNA.

Trimming took 6 bases from V and 1 from J, leaving 21 bases between them. The germline CDR1 and CDR2 sequences are SGHNT and YENEEA. CDR3 length: 17 amino acids. How the authors handled the data: How many nucleated cells were present was estimated from reference gene primer amplification. Using immunoSEQ multiplex PCR, the repertoire was profiled, and TCRdb retains in-frame clones only, with some absent. Clonal size and the V and J genes are those of that table, whereas D and trimming came from the DNA. The sample has 200,000 or so clones; roughly 80% are singletons. The rearrangement links TRBV11-3 to TRBJ2-5; weak D call: TRBD2 (5 bases). The source material was peripheral blood. The origin of this receptor is a woman aged 25-40 years with acute or convalescent COVID-19. CDR3 nucleotide sequence: TGTGCCAGCAGTATAAACGGTATGGGGAGCGGCCAAGAGACCCAGTACTTC. Translating it yields CASSINGMGSGQETQYF.